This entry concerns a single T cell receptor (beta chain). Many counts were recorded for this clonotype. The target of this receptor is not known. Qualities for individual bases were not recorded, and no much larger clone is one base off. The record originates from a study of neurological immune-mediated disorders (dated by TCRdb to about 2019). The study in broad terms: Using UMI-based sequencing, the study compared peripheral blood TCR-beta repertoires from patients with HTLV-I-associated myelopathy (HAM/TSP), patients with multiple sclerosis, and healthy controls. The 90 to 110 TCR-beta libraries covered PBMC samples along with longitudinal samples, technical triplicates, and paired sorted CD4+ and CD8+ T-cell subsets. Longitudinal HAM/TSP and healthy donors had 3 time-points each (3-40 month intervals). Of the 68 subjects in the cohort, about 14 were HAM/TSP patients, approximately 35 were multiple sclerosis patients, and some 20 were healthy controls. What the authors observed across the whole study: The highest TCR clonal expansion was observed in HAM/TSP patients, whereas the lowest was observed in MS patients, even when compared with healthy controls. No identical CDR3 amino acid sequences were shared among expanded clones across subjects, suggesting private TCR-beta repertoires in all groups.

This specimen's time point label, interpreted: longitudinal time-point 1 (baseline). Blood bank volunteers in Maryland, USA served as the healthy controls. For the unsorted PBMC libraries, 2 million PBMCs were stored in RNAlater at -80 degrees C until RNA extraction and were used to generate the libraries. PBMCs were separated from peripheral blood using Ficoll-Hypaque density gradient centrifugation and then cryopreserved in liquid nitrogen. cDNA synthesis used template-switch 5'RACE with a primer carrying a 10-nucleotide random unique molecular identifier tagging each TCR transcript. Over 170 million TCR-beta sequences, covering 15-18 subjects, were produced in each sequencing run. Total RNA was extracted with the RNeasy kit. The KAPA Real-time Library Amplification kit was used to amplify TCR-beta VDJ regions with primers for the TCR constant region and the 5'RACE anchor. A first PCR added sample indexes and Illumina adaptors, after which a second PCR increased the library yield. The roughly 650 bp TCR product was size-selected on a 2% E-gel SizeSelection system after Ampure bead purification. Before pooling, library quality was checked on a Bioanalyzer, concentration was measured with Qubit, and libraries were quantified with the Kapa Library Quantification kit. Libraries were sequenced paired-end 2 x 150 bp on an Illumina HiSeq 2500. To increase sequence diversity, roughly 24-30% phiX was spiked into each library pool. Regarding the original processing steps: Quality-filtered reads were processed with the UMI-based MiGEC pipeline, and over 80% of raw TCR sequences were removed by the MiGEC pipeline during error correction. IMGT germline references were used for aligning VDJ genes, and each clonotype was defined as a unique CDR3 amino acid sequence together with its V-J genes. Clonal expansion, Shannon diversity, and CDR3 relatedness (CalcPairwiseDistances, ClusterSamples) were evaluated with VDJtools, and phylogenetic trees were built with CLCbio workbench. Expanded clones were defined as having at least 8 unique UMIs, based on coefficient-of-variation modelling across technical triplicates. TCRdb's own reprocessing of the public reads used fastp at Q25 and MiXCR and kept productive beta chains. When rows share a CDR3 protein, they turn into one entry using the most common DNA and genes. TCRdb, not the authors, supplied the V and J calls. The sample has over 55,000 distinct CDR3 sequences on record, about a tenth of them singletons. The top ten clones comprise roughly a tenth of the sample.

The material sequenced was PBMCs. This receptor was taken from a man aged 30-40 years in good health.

The sequenced DNA is TGCAGTGCTAGACTAGGGCAGGGCTTGAACATTCAGTACTTC. The translation is CSARLGQGLNIQYF. The sequence is built from TRBV20-1 and TRBJ2-4, and TRBD1 may be the D gene, going by 5 matching bases. Its CDR3 holds 14 amino acids, cysteine through phenylalanine. Only the CDR3 region is kept as DNA, spanning 42 bases read in frame from base 1. The junction shows trimming of 2 bases on V and 7 bases on J, plus 15 bases between the germline ends. The germline V gene (reference sequence) yields DFQATT for CDR1 and SNEGSKA for CDR2.